These 28 T cell receptor beta chains share one sample of origin, sequenced in a study of post-analysis software for immune sequencing data. Built from TCR beta cDNA, the libraries had unique molecular identifiers in them. One entry per CDR3 protein results from TCRdb running MiXCR on the PCR reads. The table has roughly 650,000 distinct CDR3 sequences, 55% to 60% seen once. These receptors' antigens are unknown. General study points: With TRBV5-6, TRBV5-1 and TRBV20-1 included, about 5 TRBV segments were more frequent in patients than in controls.

Sequences were obtained from blood. The receptors shown here come from a girl aged 2 to 9 with multiple sclerosis.

V and J are TRBV7-2 and TRBJ2-1; 9 bases map to TRBD2. J was trimmed by 2 bases and V by 7 bases; bases with no gene match: 3. This CDR3 is 14 amino acids long. The germline V gene has CDR1 SGHTA and CDR2 FQGNSA. The CDR3 protein is CASNRLAAYNEQFF. CDR3 coding DNA: TGTGCCAGCAATAGACTAGCGGCCTACAATGAGCAGTTCTTC.

The chain carries TRBV12-3 or TRBV12-4 and TRBJ1-6; 7 bases fit TRBD1. This CDR3 has 15 amino acids. The V segment lost 5 bases and the J segment 3 bases; nucleotides outside the gene matches: 4. CDR3: CASSADRSYNSPLHF. CDR3 DNA sequence: TGTGCCAGCAGTGCGGACAGGAGCTATAATTCACCCCTCCACTTT.

This sequence joins TRBV10-3 and TRBJ2-1, with D tentatively TRBD1 (6 bases). Trimming pared 4 bases from V and 8 bases from J, leaving 15 bases between. From germline, CDR1 is ENHRY and CDR2 SYGVKD. The CDR3 has 14 amino acids. CDR3 loop: CAISGGTIIDEQFF. CDR3 nucleotides: TGTGCCATCAGTGGGGGGACAATTATCGATGAGCAGTTCTTC.

This clonotype was observed a handful of times. V is TRBV2 and J is TRBJ2-3, with D perhaps TRBD1 (6 bases). Trimming cost V 8 bases and J 0 bases, with 15 bases left between them. CDR1 and CDR2 from the germline V gene are SNHLY and FYNNEI. This CDR3 is 15 amino acids long. The CDR3 DNA is TGTGCCAGCGTGGACCGGGACACAAGCACAGATACGCAGTATTTT. This gives the protein CASVDRDTSTDTQYF.

This clonotype was seen only a few times. This chain connects TRBV29-1 to TRBJ2-1, with D maybe TRBD2 (7 bases). Trimming took off 1 base at V and 9 bases at J, with 10 bases between the two ends. Germline V lookup: CDR1 SQVTM, CDR2 ANQGSEA. CDR3 length: 12 residues. The CDR3 region has the DNA TGCAGCGTTGAAGTTGGGGGGGCTGAGCAGTTCTTC. Amino acids: CSVEVGGAEQFF.

This chain links TRBV7-9 with TRBJ2-1, with 11 bases fitting TRBD2. This CDR3 spans 15 amino acids. The junction had 7 bases not matched to a gene; V was cut back by 5 bases and J by 7 bases. Germline V gene data show CDR1 as SEHNR and CDR2 as FQNEAQ (reference sequence). The CDR3 region is CASSRVTSGENEQFF. DNA of the CDR3: TGTGCCAGCAGCCGGGTGACTAGCGGGGAGAATGAGCAGTTCTTC.

The chain employs TRBV3-1 and TRBJ2-5; 10 bases align to TRBD2. Trimming cost V 1 base and J 13 bases; bases outside gene matches: 15. The CDR3 has 16 amino acids. Per the germline V gene, CDR1 is LGHDT and CDR2 is YNNKEL (reference sequence). The DNA for the CDR3 is TGTGCCAGCAGCCAAGTTGTTACGGCTAGCGGGAGAGTGGTGTACTTC. It yields the protein CASSQVVTASGRVVYF.

The chain couples TRBV29-1 to TRBJ1-1; 9 bases align to TRBD1. V was pared by 4 bases and J by 1 base, with 4 bases of the junction left unmatched. This CDR3 has 14 amino acids. In germline, CDR1 is SQVTM, CDR2 ANQGSEA. The CDR3 protein is CSVARGQGNTEAFF. DNA for the CDR3: TGCAGCGTTGCTAGGGGACAGGGGAACACTGAAGCTTTCTTT.

With respect to this clonotype: The junction shows a germline mismatch at one end, possibly a read error. The rearrangement uses TRBV7-9 and TRBJ2-3, with D perhaps TRBD1 (6 bases). The CDR3 is made up of 15 amino acids. In germline, CDR1 is SEHNR, CDR2 FQNEAQ (reference sequence). The CDR3 region is CVSSLAQGRTDAQYF. The CDR3 nucleotides are TGTGTCAGCAGCTTAGCCCAGGGGAGAACAGATGCGCAGTATTTT. Based on the CDR3 plus reference TRBV7-9 and TRBJ2-3, the full variable domain is DTGVSQNPRHKITKRGQNVTFRCDPISEHNRLYWYRQTLGQGPEFLTYFQNEAQLEKSRLLSDRFSAERPKGSFSTLEIQRTEQGDSAMYLCVSSLAQGRTDAQYFGPGTRLTVL.

This clonotype appeared a few times. The chain combines TRBV6-6 with TRBJ1-2; D perhaps matches TRBD1 (5 bases). The CDR3 totals 13 residues. V lost 6 bases, J lost 7 bases, and 15 bases lay in between. Germline values: CDR1 MNHNY, CDR2 SVGAGI (reference sequence). The CDR3 sequence is CASSLPGGGGYTF. For the CDR3, the DNA is TGTGCCAGCAGCCTGCCCGGGGGGGGTGGCTACACCTTC.

This clonotype has only a few counts. The chain recombines TRBV9 with TRBJ2-3; 9 bases agree with TRBD2. Germline values: CDR1 SGDLS, CDR2 YYNGEE. V dropped 4 bases and J dropped 5; count of bases not matched to a gene: 8. The CDR3 contains 15 residues. As DNA, the CDR3 is TGTGCCAGCAGCTTGGCGGGGGGGCGGGTAGATACGCAGTATTTT. Protein: CASSLAGGRVDTQYF.

The chain combines TRBV4-1 with TRBJ2-7, with 9 bases matching TRBD1. The DNA end lines up better with TRBJ2-5; the J call may be wrong. Germline CDR1 and CDR2: MGHRA and YSYEKL. The CDR3 is 16 amino acids. This CDR3 is CASSLGQGSFQETQYF. The DNA for the CDR3 is TGCGCCAGCAGCCTCGGACAGGGGAGTTTTCAAGAGACCCAGTACTTC.

The V and J genes are TRBV10-3 and TRBJ2-3; TRBD2 agrees at 8 bases. The V segment lost 3 bases and the J segment 5 bases; nucleotides outside the gene matches: 4. Germline CDR1 reads ENHRY; CDR2 reads SYGVKD. CDR3 length equals 14 residues. The CDR3 loop is CAISERGGVDTQYF. CDR3 coding DNA: TGTGCCATCAGTGAACGGGGGGGCGTAGATACGCAGTATTTT.

The CDR3 DNA reads TGCAGTGCGGCTGGGACTAGCGAAAGCACAGATACGCAGTATTTT. Protein sequence: CSAAGTSESTDTQYF. The chain is built from TRBV20-1 and TRBJ2-3; 10 positions match TRBD2. Germline trimming cut 6 bases from V and 0 bases from J; bases unmatched to any gene: 6. Looked up from germline, CDR1 is DFQATT and CDR2 is SNEGSKA (reference sequence). The CDR3 contains 15 residues.

This clonotype has a handful of counts. The chain joins TRBV5-6 to TRBJ2-5, with 9 bases matching TRBD1. Germline trimming cut 0 bases from V and 3 bases from J; bases unmatched to any gene: 6. CDR3 length: 16 amino acids. Per germline, CDR1 SGHDT and CDR2 YYEEEE. CDR3 region: CASSLAGQGIEETQYF. The CDR3 region has the DNA TGTGCCAGCAGCTTGGCCGGACAGGGGATAGAAGAGACCCAGTACTTC.

The chain links TRBV12-3 or TRBV12-4 to TRBJ2-1; TRBD2 matches at 8 bases. The CDR3 extends over 14 amino acids. V lost 8 bases, J lost 9 bases, and 12 bases stayed unmatched. Written as DNA, the CDR3 is TGTGCCAGCGTCACGGATAGCGGGGTGGGTGAGCAGTTCTTC. Translating it yields CASVTDSGVGEQFF.

In DNA form, the CDR3 reads TGTGCCAGCAGCTCCAATGCTTACAATGAGCAGTTCTTC. As protein: CASSSNAYNEQFF. The chain combines TRBV11-2 with TRBJ2-1; no definite D call. The CDR3 consists of 13 residues. Germline CDR1 is SGHAT and CDR2 is FQNNGV. Trimming pared 4 bases from V and 4 bases from J, leaving 8 bases between.

As for this clonotype: Its ends do not fully match the called genes, so a read error is possible. V and J are TRBV12-3 or TRBV12-4 and TRBJ2-1; 9 nucleotides agree with TRBD2. The CDR3 covers 15 residues. CDR3 loop: CASSFSREGFYEQVF. The CDR3 DNA reads TGTGCCAGCAGTTTCTCGCGGGAGGGCTTTTATGAGCAGGTCTTC.

This clonotype was seen only a few times. V and J are TRBV3-1 and TRBJ1-2; 8 bases align to TRBD1. The CDR3 length is 15 residues. Germline loops: CDR1 LGHDT, CDR2 YNNKEL (reference sequence). V shed 8 bases and J 8 bases; nucleotides not matched to a gene: 16. CDR3 nucleotide sequence: TGTGCCAGCGCCCATCGTCCAGGGGGCGTTTCGGGCTACACCTTC. Encoded protein: CASAHRPGGVSGYTF.

V and J are TRBV6-2 or TRBV6-3 and TRBJ2-6, with TRBD2 as a possible D gene (8 bases). Trimming took off 2 bases at V and 0 bases at J, with 20 bases between the two ends. The CDR3 length is 20 residues. The germline gives CDR1 MNHEY, CDR2 SVGEGT. The CDR3 protein is CASSYNSGTARFSGANVLTF. DNA for the CDR3: TGTGCCAGCAGTTACAATAGCGGGACAGCCCGCTTCTCTGGGGCCAACGTCCTGACTTTC.

The chain uses TRBV7-9 and TRBJ2-7; 8 nucleotides line up with TRBD2. Losses at the gene ends were 1 base for V and 5 bases for J; bases not matched to a gene: 4. The CDR3 consists of 14 residues. Germline assignment: CDR1 SEHNR and CDR2 FQNEAQ (reference sequence). Written as DNA, the CDR3 is TGTGCCAGCAGCTTAGAGCGGGAGCTGAACGAGCAGTACTTC. This translates into CASSLERELNEQYF.

Only a few counts were recorded for this clonotype. The V and J genes are TRBV20-1 and TRBJ2-7; 7 nucleotides line up with TRBD1. From germline, CDR1 is DFQATT and CDR2 SNEGSKA (reference sequence). V lost 4 bases and J lost 4; bases outside the gene matches: 4. This CDR3 is 12 amino acids long. The CDR3 nucleotides read TGCAGTGCTAAACAGGGGAGTTACGAGCAGTACTTC. Encoded protein: CSAKQGSYEQYF.

The chain recombines TRBV29-1 with TRBJ1-2; D call uncertain. The germline V gene has CDR1 SQVTM and CDR2 ANQGSEA. The CDR3 covers 10 residues. V gave up 4 bases and J gave up 8 bases, with 8 bases separating them. The CDR3 protein is CSVVAGGYTF. The DNA of the CDR3 is TGCAGCGTTGTAGCCGGCGGCTACACCTTC.

This chain connects TRBV14 to TRBJ2-5; 9 positions match TRBD2. CDR1 and CDR2 (germline): SGHDN, FVKESK. V trimming: 1 base; J trimming: 0 bases; junction bases outside the gene matches: 3. The CDR3 runs 16 residues. The CDR3 DNA follows: TGTGCCAGCAGCCAAGGGACTAGCGTTTACCAAGAGACCCAGTACTTC. It codes for CASSQGTSVYQETQYF.

The gene calls are TRBV7-3 and TRBJ2-1; possible D gene TRBD2, 6 bases. The CDR3 extends over 18 amino acids. The V gene's germline CDR1 is SGHTA and CDR2 FQGTGA. Trimming removed 7 bases at V and 8 bases at J, with 30 bases between. CDR3 in amino acids: CASTLGRPQDLIWDEQFF. CDR3 coding DNA: TGTGCCAGCACCCTAGGGAGGCCTCAGGACCTCATCTGGGATGAGCAGTTCTTC.

The rearrangement links TRBV29-1 to TRBJ2-1; the D is unclear. Germline CDR1 reads SQVTM; CDR2 reads ANQGSEA. Trimming removed 2 bases at V and 0 bases at J, with 11 bases between. CDR3 length: 15 amino acids. CDR3 nucleotides: TGCAGCGTTGAATATATAGGAGACTCCTACAATGAGCAGTTCTTC. This translates into CSVEYIGDSYNEQFF.

This chain links TRBV5-1 with TRBJ2-5, with TRBD1 as a possible D gene (6 bases). The V gene lost 1 base and the J gene lost 8 bases, with 15 bases spanning the gap. The CDR3 has 14 residues. The germline V gene has CDR1 SGHRS and CDR2 YFSETQ. In DNA form, the CDR3 reads TGCGCCAGCAGCTTGACAGGGCTTCGTGGTACCCAGTACTTC. As protein: CASSLTGLRGTQYF. The full variable domain, in which reference TRBV5-1 and TRBJ2-5 provide the parts outside the CDR3, is KAGVTQTPRYLIKTRGQQVTLSCSPISGHRSVSWYQQTPGQGLQFLFEYFSETQRNKGNFPGRFSGRQFSNSRSEMNVSTLELGDSALYLCASSLTGLRGTQYFGPGTRLLVL.

The chain employs TRBV5-6 and TRBJ1-5; perhaps TRBD1 as D (5 bases). From germline, CDR1 is SGHDT and CDR2 YYEEEE. Trimming took off 4 bases at V and 3 bases at J, with 14 bases between the two ends. This CDR3 region has 15 residues. The CDR3 region is CASSAAPGSNQPQHF. The DNA for the CDR3 is TGTGCCAGCAGCGCCGCACCAGGGTCCAATCAGCCCCAGCATTTT.